These T cell receptor beta chains were read from a single sample in a study of T cells in Graves' hyperthyroidism and ophthalmopathy. TCRdb re-called the multiplex PCR reads through MiXCR, storing one row per CDR3 protein. This sample has under 350,000 distinct CDR3 sequences, with over 15% found just once. Sequenced input: blood. The receptors stem from a woman aged 60-70 years with Graves' ophthalmopathy. Each CDR3 is given with its conserved first and last residue. A D gene is named only where the DNA matches it firmly. Clone size appears in some rows only: once, few, many, or a class for an expanded clone.

TRBV18	.	.	TRBJ2-1	TGTGCCAGCTCACCACCGTCTAACTCCTACAATGAGCAGTTCTTC	CASSPPSNSYNEQFF
TRBV20-1	many	.	TRBJ1-2	TGCAGTGCTAGTGCCCCTGGACGAATTTATGGCTACACCTTC	CSASAPGRIYGYTF
TRBV7-9	many	.	TRBJ2-7	TGTGCCAGCAGCTTTGGTGGGGGATCCTACGAGCAGTACTTC	CASSFGGGSYEQYF
TRBV20-1	many	.	TRBJ2-5	TGCAGTGCTAGAAGGCCCCTTGGGGGCGCGGAGACCCAGTACTTC	CSARRPLGGAETQYF
TRBV5-1	few	.	TRBJ2-3	TGCGCCAGCAGCCAGAGAGGACTGGGAGATACGCAGTATTTT	CASSQRGLGDTQYF
TRBV27	many	TRBD1	TRBJ1-6	TGTGCCAGCAGCCGAACCGGGACAGGGAATTCACCCCTCCACTTT	CASSRTGTGNSPLHF
TRBV2	many	TRBD1	TRBJ2-7	TGTGCCAGCAGTGAAGGCAGGGGGCTAATCGAGCAGTACTTC	CASSEGRGLIEQYF
TRBV11-2	many	TRBD2	TRBJ2-1	TGTGCCAGCAGCTTAGGGGGACTAGAGGAGTTCTTC	CASSLGGLEEFF
TRBV14	.	.	TRBJ2-1	TGTGCCAGCAGCCAACTAATCAGTGAGACCCAGTTCTTC	CASSQLISETQFF
TRBV29-1	.	TRBD1	TRBJ2-6	TGCAGCGTTGGGACAGGGAGCTCTGGGGCCAACGTCCTGACTTTC	CSVGTGSSGANVLTF
TRBV6-2/TRBV6-3	.	.	TRBJ2-5	TGTGCCAGCAGACCGGCCCAAGAGACCCAGTACTTC	CASRPAQETQYF
TRBV20-1	many	.	TRBJ1-6	TGCAGTGCTAGGATGGCTTCGGCTTACTCACCCCTCCACTTT	CSARMASAYSPLHF
TRBV5-1	many	.	TRBJ1-1	TGCGCCAGCAGCTTGTACGATGTGGCTTTCTTT	CASSLYDVAFF
TRBV6-2/TRBV6-3	many	.	TRBJ2-5	TGTGCCAGCAGTTACTCCAGCGGAACCCAGTACTTC	CASSYSSGTQYF
TRBV20-1	many	.	TRBJ1-1	TGCAGTGCTGGGAGAAAGGACAGGAACACTGAAGCTTTCTTT	CSAGRKDRNTEAFF
TRBV7-2	.	.	TRBJ1-2	TGTGCCAGCAGCCTCTTTGGGGGGCTAGACTATGGCTACACCTTC	CASSLFGGLDYGYTF
TRBV2	many	.	TRBJ1-4	TGTGCCAGCAAGCCGGACAAGTGGAGTGAAAAACTGTTTTTT	CASKPDKWSEKLFF
TRBV12-5	many	.	TRBJ1-5	TGTGCTAGTGGTTTGGTAGGCAGGGACAATCAGCCCCAGCATTTT	CASGLVGRDNQPQHF
TRBV4-3	many	TRBD1	TRBJ1-1	TGCGCCAGCAGCCAAGGGGGACAGCCGAACACTGAAGCTTTCTTT	CASSQGGQPNTEAFF
TRBV3-1	many	.	TRBJ2-7	TGTGCCAGCAGCCAGGGGCAAAGCTCCTACGAGCAGTACTTC	CASSQGQSSYEQYF
TRBV27	many	TRBD1	TRBJ2-7	TGTGCCAGCAGCCGCGCTTGGTTGGACAGGGTCTCCTACGAGCAGTACTTC	CASSRAWLDRVSYEQYF
TRBV7-2	many	.	TRBJ1-1	TGTGCCAGCAGCTTACGATACACTGAAGCTTTCTTT	CASSLRYTEAFF
TRBV2	.	.	TRBJ1-1	TGTGCCAGCAGCGTGTGGGGGGAAACTGAAGCTTTCTTT	CASSVWGETEAFF
TRBV18	few	.	TRBJ2-2	TGTGCCAGCTCACCAAGTCTGACAGGGAACACCGGGGAGCTGTTTTTT	CASSPSLTGNTGELFF
TRBV20-1	.	TRBD1	TRBJ1-1	TGCAGTGCCTCACAGGGGCCTGAAGCTTTCTTT	CSASQGPEAFF
TRBV7-2	many	.	TRBJ1-1	TGTGCCAGCAGCTTACGAATAGGGAACACTGAAGCTTTCTTT	CASSLRIGNTEAFF
TRBV7-2	few	TRBD1	TRBJ2-2	TGTGCCAGCAGCCCGGACAGGGTTGGGACCGGGGAGCTGTTTTTT	CASSPDRVGTGELFF
TRBV11-1	many	.	TRBJ2-7	TGTGCCAGCAGCTACGTACAGGGATCCTACGAGCAGTACTTC	CASSYVQGSYEQYF